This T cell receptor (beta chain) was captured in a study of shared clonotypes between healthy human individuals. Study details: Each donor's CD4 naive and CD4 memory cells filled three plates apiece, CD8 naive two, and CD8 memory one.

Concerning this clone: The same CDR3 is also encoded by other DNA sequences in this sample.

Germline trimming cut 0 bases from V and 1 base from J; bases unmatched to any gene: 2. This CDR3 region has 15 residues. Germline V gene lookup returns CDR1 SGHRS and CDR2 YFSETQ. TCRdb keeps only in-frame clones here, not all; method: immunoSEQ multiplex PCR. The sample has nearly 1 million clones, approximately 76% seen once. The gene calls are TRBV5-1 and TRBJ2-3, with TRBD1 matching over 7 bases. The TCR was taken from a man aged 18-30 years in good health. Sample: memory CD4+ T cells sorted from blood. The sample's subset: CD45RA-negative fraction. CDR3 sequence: CASSLAGQGTDTQYF. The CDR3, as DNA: TGCGCCAGCAGCTTGGCTGGACAGGGCACAGATACGCAGTATTTT.